These T cell receptor beta chains were read from a single sample in a study of blood T cell repertoires in COVID-19. TCRdb's table, derived via immunoSEQ multiplex PCR, lists solely in-frame clones and lacks some. The sample holds about 140,000 clones, more than 70% seen once. Sequenced: peripheral blood. All receptors derive from a human donor in a cohort sampled during active COVID-19. Each CDR3 is given with its conserved first and last residue. The D gene is left open where the match is weak. Clone size is given for some rows only: seen once, a few or many times, or a class if the clone is expanded.

D	V	size	J	DNA	CDR3
TRBD1	TRBV7-8	.	TRBJ1-2	TGTGCCAGCAGCCCACGCGGCGGAGGCAGGGGGGTCCCTATGGGGTACACCTTC	CASSPRGGGRGVPMGYTF
.	TRBV30	.	TRBJ1-1	TGTGCCTGGAGTGTAGGCCCCGGGGCTGAAGCTTTCTTT	CAWSVGPGAEAFF
.	TRBV11-2	.	TRBJ1-6	TGTGCCAGCAGCTTAGAGGGCACATTTAATTCACCCCTCCACTTT	CASSLEGTFNSPLHF
.	TRBV7-9	once	TRBJ1-3	TGTGCCAGCGAGGGGGAATTAGGGTCTGGAAACACCATATATTTT	CASEGELGSGNTIYF
.	TRBV5-1	.	TRBJ1-2	TGCGCCAGCAGCTTGCAGGGTCCCCAAGGCTACACCTTC	CASSLQGPQGYTF
TRBD1	TRBV5-4	.	TRBJ2-7	TGTGCCAGCAGCTTGGACAGGGGGCGCGAGCAGTACTTC	CASSLDRGREQYF
.	TRBV6-2/TRBV6-3	.	TRBJ1-3	TGTGCCAGCAGTCTTGACGGGAATTTGTACACCATATATTTT	CASSLDGNLYTIYF
.	TRBV6-2/TRBV6-3	.	TRBJ2-1	TGTGCCAGCAGTCTTGACAGTTACAATGAGCAGTTCTTC	CASSLDSYNEQFF
.	TRBV19	.	TRBJ2-2	TGTGCCAGTAGTCCGAACAGGAACACCGGGGAGCTGTTTTTT	CASSPNRNTGELFF
.	TRBV7-3	once	TRBJ2-2	TGTGCCAGCAGCTTCCAGGGTTTTTCCGGGGAGCTGTTTTTT	CASSFQGFSGELFF
.	TRBV6-6	.	TRBJ2-7	TGTGCCAGCATTCTACAGGAGGGGTCCTACGAGCAGTACTTC	CASILQEGSYEQYF
TRBD2	TRBV5-1	.	TRBJ2-2	TGCGCCAGCAGCTTGCAGGTAGCGGGGGCAAACACCGGGGAGCTGTTTTTT	CASSLQVAGANTGELFF
.	TRBV9	.	TRBJ2-1	TGTGCCAGCAGCGTAGTGGGGGCTCATGACGATGAGCAGTTCTTC	CASSVVGAHDDEQFF
.	TRBV3-1/TRBV3-2	.	TRBJ2-2	TGTGCCAGCAGAGGCGAGGTGACCGGGGAGCTGTTTTTT	CASRGEVTGELFF
TRBD1	TRBV15	once	TRBJ2-6	TGTGCCACCAGCAGAGAGCATTGGACAGGGGGCTACGGGGCCAACGTCCTGACTTTC	CATSREHWTGGYGANVLTF
.	TRBV6-5	.	TRBJ2-2	TGTGCCAGCTCCTGGGCCTTCACCGGGGAGCTGTTTTTT	CASSWAFTGELFF
.	TRBV4-1	.	TRBJ1-5	TGCGCCAGCCCCGGCGGTTATAGCAATCAGCCCCAGCATTTT	CASPGGYSNQPQHF
TRBD1	TRBV5-1	.	TRBJ2-7	TGCGCCAGCAGCCCCTCGACAGGGGGAACCTACGAGCAGTACTTC	CASSPSTGGTYEQYF
.	TRBV27	.	TRBJ2-6	TGTGCCAGCAGTTTGCGCCCTTTTCACTCTGGGGCCAACGTCCTGACTTTC	CASSLRPFHSGANVLTF
TRBD1	TRBV5-5	once	TRBJ1-1	TGTGCCAGCAGCCCAAGACAGGGTCGACCTGAAGCTTTCTTT	CASSPRQGRPEAFF
.	TRBV11-2	.	TRBJ2-1	TGTGCCAGCAGCTTAGATGTAAGCGGCTCCTACAATGAGCAGTTCTTC	CASSLDVSGSYNEQFF
TRBD2	TRBV7-3	.	TRBJ2-7	TGTGCCAGCAGCTCATCTAGCGGGGGATCCGAGCAGTACTTC	CASSSSSGGSEQYF
.	TRBV11-3	.	TRBJ2-7	TGTGCCAGCAGCGGACCAGGGGATAGGAGCGAGCAGTACTTC	CASSGPGDRSEQYF
TRBD1	TRBV7-2	few	TRBJ2-7	TGTGCCAGCAGCGTGACAGGGTGGGAGCAGTACTTC	CASSVTGWEQYF
TRBD2	TRBV4-2	.	TRBJ2-3	TGTGCCAGCAGCCAAGATCGAGGTAGCGGGGGGGATAGCACAGATACGCAGTATTTT	CASSQDRGSGGDSTDTQYF
.	TRBV24-1	.	TRBJ2-1	TGTGCCACCAGTGATAGTAGGGACTGGGATGGGCAGTTCTTC	CATSDSRDWDGQFF
TRBD1	TRBV7-3	once	TRBJ2-2	TGTGCCAGCAGCTCAACCGGGACAGGGGGCACCGGGGAGCTGTTTTTT	CASSSTGTGGTGELFF
TRBD2	TRBV4-1	.	TRBJ2-3	TGCGCCAGCAGCCAACGACTAGCGGGGGCAGGGGTAGATACGCAGTATTTT	CASSQRLAGAGVDTQYF
.	TRBV6-5	.	TRBJ1-5	TGTGCCAGCAGTTCTCTGGAGGGACTCAATCAGCCCCAGCATTTT	CASSSLEGLNQPQHF
.	TRBV29-1	.	TRBJ2-3	TGCAGCGTTGTGGGCGGGTTGGGAGATACGCAGTATTTT	CSVVGGLGDTQYF
TRBD2	TRBV10-2	.	TRBJ2-3	TGCGCCAGCAGTCCGGGGGGGGATACGCAGTATTTT	CASSPGGDTQYF
TRBD1	TRBV5-4	.	TRBJ1-2	TGTGCCAGCAGTTACGGACAGGGTAACTATGGCTACACCTTC	CASSYGQGNYGYTF
TRBD2	TRBV9	.	TRBJ2-2	TGTGCCAGCAGCGTAGCGGGGGGATCCACCGGGGAGCTGTTTTTT	CASSVAGGSTGELFF
.	TRBV30	.	TRBJ1-2	TGTGCCTGGAGCTCGGGAAGGATTAATGGCTACACCTTC	CAWSSGRINGYTF
TRBD1	TRBV5-1	.	TRBJ1-1	TGCGCCAGCAGCGAGGGGACAGGGGTAGAAGCTTTCTTT	CASSEGTGVEAFF
.	TRBV19	.	TRBJ1-2	TGTGCCAGTAATCGGCGCGGTGAGACCTATGGCTACACCTTC	CASNRRGETYGYTF
TRBD1	TRBV5-4	once	TRBJ2-7	TGTGCCAGCAGCGCGCCGGGACAGGGAGGCTACGAGCAGTACTTC	CASSAPGQGGYEQYF
TRBD1	TRBV5-5	.	TRBJ2-7	TGTGCCAGCAGACGGACAGGGGGCAACGAGCAGTACTTC	CASRRTGGNEQYF
.	TRBV12-5	.	TRBJ1-5	TGTGCTAGTGGTTTGGAAAGCGGCAGCCAGCCCCAGCATTTT	CASGLESGSQPQHF
.	TRBV7-9	.	TRBJ2-1	TGTGCCAGCAGCTTAGTTGGGGAGACACCTTACAATGAGCAGTTCTTC	CASSLVGETPYNEQFF
.	TRBV7-2	.	TRBJ1-5	TGTGCCAGCAGCCAGGCGGGGGGGTATAGCAATCAGCCCCAGCATTTT	CASSQAGGYSNQPQHF
.	TRBV19	few	TRBJ1-6	TGTGCCAGTGGGCCCTCCTATAATTCACCCCTCCACTTT	CASGPSYNSPLHF
.	TRBV7-3	.	TRBJ1-2	TGTGCCAGCAGCCTCGACGGGGAAAACTATGGCTACACCTTC	CASSLDGENYGYTF
.	TRBV6-5	.	TRBJ1-1	TGTGCCAGCAGTTATCACAGGGCGACTGAAGCTTTCTTT	CASSYHRATEAFF
.	TRBV5-1	.	TRBJ1-4	TGCGCCAGCAGCTTGGACAGTAATGAAAAACTGTTTTTT	CASSLDSNEKLFF
TRBD2	TRBV7-2	.	TRBJ2-1	TGTGCCAGCAGCTTATTAGCGGGGAGCTCCTACAATGAGCAGTTCTTC	CASSLLAGSSYNEQFF
.	TRBV6-4	.	TRBJ2-1	TGTGCCAGCAGTGAGTCAGCGAGCTCCTACAATGAGCAGTTCTTC	CASSESASSYNEQFF
.	TRBV27	.	TRBJ1-2	TGTGCCAGCAGTAGGGTATGGGGCTCCTTCTCCTATGGCTACACCTTC	CASSRVWGSFSYGYTF
.	TRBV6-5	.	TRBJ1-2	TGTGCCAGCAGTCAAACGGGATACTATGGCTACACCTTC	CASSQTGYYGYTF
TRBD1	TRBV10-3	.	TRBJ1-2	TGTGCCATCACTGGACAGGCTTATGGCTACACCTTC	CAITGQAYGYTF
.	TRBV27	.	TRBJ2-5	TGTGCCAGCAGTTTCTCATGGGCGAACCAAGAGACCCAGTACTTC	CASSFSWANQETQYF